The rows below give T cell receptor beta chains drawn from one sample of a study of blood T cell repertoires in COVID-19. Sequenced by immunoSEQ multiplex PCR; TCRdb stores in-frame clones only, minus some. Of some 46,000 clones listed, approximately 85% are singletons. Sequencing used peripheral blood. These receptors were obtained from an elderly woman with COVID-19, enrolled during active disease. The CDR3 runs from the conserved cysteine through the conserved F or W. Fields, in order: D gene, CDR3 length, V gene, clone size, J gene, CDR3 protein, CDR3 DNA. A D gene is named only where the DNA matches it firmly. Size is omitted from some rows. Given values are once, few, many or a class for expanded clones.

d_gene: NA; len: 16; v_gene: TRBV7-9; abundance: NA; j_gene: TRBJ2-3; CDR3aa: CASSFRGGPITDTQYF; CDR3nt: TGTGCCAGCAGCTTCAGGGGCGGACCCATCACAGATACGCAGTATTTT
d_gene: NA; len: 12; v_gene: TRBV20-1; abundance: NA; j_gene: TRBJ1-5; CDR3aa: CSASIPGQPQHF; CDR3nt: TGCAGTGCTAGTATCCCCGGGCAGCCCCAGCATTTT
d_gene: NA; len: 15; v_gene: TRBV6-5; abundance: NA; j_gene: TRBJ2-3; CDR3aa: CASSYQASTTDTQYF; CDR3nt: TGTGCCAGCAGTTACCAAGCGAGCACCACAGATACGCAGTATTTT
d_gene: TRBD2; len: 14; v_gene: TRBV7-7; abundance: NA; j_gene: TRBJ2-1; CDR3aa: CATSLAGLYNEQFF; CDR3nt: TGTGCCACCTCACTAGCGGGCCTCTACAATGAGCAGTTCTTC
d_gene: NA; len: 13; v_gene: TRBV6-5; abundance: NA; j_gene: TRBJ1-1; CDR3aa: CASSFLWNTEAFF; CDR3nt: TGTGCCAGCAGTTTCTTGTGGAACACTGAAGCTTTCTTT
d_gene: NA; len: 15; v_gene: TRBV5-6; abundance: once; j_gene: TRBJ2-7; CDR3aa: CASSLRGAGTYEQYF; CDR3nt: TGTGCCAGCAGCTTGCGTGGGGCAGGGACCTACGAGCAGTACTTC
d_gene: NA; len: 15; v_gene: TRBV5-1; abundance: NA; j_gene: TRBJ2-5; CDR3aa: CASSPNPGQKETQYF; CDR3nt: TGCGCCAGCAGCCCCAACCCCGGACAGAAAGAGACCCAGTACTTC
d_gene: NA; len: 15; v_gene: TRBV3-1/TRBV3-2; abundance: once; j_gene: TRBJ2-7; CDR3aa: CASSQDRGGSDEQYF; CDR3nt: TGTGCCAGCAGCCAAGATAGGGGGGGCTCGGACGAGCAGTACTTC
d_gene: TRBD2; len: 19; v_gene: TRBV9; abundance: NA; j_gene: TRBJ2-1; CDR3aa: CASSVGLAGGPSSYNEQFF; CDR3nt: TGTGCCAGCAGCGTAGGACTAGCGGGGGGGCCGAGCTCCTACAATGAGCAGTTCTTC
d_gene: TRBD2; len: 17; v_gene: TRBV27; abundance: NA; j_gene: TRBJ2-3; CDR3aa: CASRAGLRTSGSDTQYF; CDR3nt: TGTGCCAGCAGAGCGGGACTGAGGACTAGCGGGAGTGATACGCAGTATTTT
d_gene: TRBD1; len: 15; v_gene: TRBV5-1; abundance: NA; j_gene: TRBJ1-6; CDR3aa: CASSPATGNYSPLHF; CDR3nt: TGCGCCAGCAGCCCCGCGACAGGGAATTATTCACCCCTCCACTTT
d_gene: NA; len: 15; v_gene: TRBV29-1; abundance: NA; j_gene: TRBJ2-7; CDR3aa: CSVEIGRALTYEQYF; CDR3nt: TGCAGCGTTGAAATCGGCAGGGCCCTTACCTACGAGCAGTACTTC
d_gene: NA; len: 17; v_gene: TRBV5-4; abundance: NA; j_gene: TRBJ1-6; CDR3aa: CASSLGGGAGRNSPLHF; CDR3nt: TGTGCCAGCAGCTTGGGGGGTGGAGCGGGGAGGAATTCACCCCTCCACTTT
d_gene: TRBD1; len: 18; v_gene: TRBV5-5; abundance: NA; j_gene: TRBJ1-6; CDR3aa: CASSLVGQGFSYNSPLHF; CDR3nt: TGTGCCAGCAGCTTGGTGGGACAGGGCTTCTCCTATAATTCACCCCTCCACTTT
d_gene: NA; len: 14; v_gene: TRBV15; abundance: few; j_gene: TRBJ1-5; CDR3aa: CATSRDSSNQPQHF; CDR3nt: TGTGCCACCAGCAGAGACAGTAGCAATCAGCCCCAGCATTTT
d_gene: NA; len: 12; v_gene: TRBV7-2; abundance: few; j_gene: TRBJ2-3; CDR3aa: CASSLPGNTQYF; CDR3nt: TGTGCCAGCAGCCTTCCGGGAAATACGCAGTATTTT
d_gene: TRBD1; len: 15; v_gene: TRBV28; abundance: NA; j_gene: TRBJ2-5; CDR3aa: CASSRQGAAQETQYF; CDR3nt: TGTGCCAGCAGTCGACAGGGGGCGGCCCAAGAGACCCAGTACTTC
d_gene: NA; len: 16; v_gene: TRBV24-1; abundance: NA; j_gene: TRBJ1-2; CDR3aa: CATSDSKHYGGYGYTF; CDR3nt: TGTGCCACCAGTGATTCAAAGCACTACGGGGGATATGGCTACACCTTC
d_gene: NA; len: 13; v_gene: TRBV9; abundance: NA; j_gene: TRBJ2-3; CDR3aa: CASRRGPTDTQYF; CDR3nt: TGTGCCAGCAGGCGGGGGCCGACAGATACGCAGTATTTT
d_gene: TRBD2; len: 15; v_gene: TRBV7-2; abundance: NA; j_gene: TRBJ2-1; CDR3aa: CASRLSLAGDNEQFF; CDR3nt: TGTGCCAGCAGATTAAGTCTAGCGGGAGACAATGAGCAGTTCTTC
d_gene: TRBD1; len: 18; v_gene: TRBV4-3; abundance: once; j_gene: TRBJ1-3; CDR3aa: CASSQDPPRDRVRNTIYF; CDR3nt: TGCGCCAGCAGCCAAGATCCTCCCCGGGACAGGGTTAGAAACACCATATATTTT
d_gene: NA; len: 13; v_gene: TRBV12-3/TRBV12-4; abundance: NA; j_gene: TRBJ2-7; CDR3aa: CASSYSSGGGQYF; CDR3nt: TGTGCCAGCAGCTACTCGTCGGGGGGCGGGCAGTACTTC
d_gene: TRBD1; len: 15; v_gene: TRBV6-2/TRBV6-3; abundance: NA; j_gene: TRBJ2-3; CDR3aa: CASSQWDRTSDTQYF; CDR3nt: TGTGCCAGCAGTCAGTGGGACAGAACCTCAGATACGCAGTATTTT
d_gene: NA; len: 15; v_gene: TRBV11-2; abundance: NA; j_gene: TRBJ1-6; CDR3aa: CASSLRLTYNSPLHF; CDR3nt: TGTGCCAGCAGCCTCCGACTCACCTATAATTCACCCCTCCACTTT
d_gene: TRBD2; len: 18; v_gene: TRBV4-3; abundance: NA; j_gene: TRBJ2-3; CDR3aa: CASSQAGISGSFTDTQYF; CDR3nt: TGCGCCAGCAGCCAAGCCGGAATTAGCGGGAGTTTCACAGATACGCAGTATTTT
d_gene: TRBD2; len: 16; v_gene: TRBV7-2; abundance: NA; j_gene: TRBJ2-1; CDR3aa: CASSLGQLAAGDEQFF; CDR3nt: TGTGCCAGCAGCTTAGGGCAACTAGCGGCGGGGGATGAGCAGTTCTTC
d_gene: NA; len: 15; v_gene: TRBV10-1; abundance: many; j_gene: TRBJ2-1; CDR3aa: CANSESSEGRNEQFF; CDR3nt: TGCGCCAACAGTGAGTCTAGCGAAGGCCGCAATGAGCAGTTCTTC
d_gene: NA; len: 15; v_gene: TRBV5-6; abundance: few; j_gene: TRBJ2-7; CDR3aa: CASVVTRPGSYEQYF; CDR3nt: TGTGCCAGCGTTGTTACCCGCCCAGGCTCCTACGAGCAGTACTTC
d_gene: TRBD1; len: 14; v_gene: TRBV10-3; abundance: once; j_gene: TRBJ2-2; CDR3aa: CAIRGQGDTGELFF; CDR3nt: TGTGCCATCAGGGGACAGGGGGACACCGGGGAGCTGTTTTTT
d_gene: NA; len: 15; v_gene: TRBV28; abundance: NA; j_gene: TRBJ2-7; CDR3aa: CASSLPTGVRYEQYF; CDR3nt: TGTGCCAGCAGTTTACCCACGGGGGTCCGATACGAGCAGTACTTC
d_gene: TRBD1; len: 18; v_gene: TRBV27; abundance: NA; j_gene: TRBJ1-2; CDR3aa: CASSSRRTPGQGEDGYTF; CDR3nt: TGTGCCAGCAGTTCCCGCCGGACTCCGGGACAGGGAGAGGATGGCTACACCTTC